What follows are 13 T cell receptor beta chains derived from one specimen sequenced in a study of T cells in Graves' hyperthyroidism and ophthalmopathy. RNA transcripts were the template for amplifying TCR beta CDR3 regions. Primed by the HTBI set, a first-round RT-PCR was run on the TCR CDR3. TCRdb passed the multiplex PCR reads through MiXCR, listing each CDR3 protein once. The sample consists of hundreds of thousands of distinct CDR3 sequences, 14% to 15% of them appearing once. Sequencing input: blood. The receptors were gathered from a young man with Graves' ophthalmopathy.

The genes are TRBV6-5 and TRBJ1-5; D perhaps matches TRBD1 (6 bases). There are 16 residues in the CDR3. The V end lost 0 bases, the J end lost 2 bases, and 11 bases lay between the germline ends. Per germline, CDR1 MNHEY and CDR2 SVGAGI. CDR3 amino acids: CASSYSPGEGNQPQHF. The CDR3 bases are TGTGCCAGCAGTTACTCGCCAGGGGAGGGCAATCAGCCCCAGCATTTT.

The table lists this clonotype with a few counts. The gene calls are TRBV6-1 and TRBJ1-2; 8 bases are shared with TRBD1. The CDR3 extends over 14 amino acids. In germline, CDR1 is MNHNS, CDR2 SASEGT. V gave up 8 bases and J gave up 5 bases; unmatched junction bases: 10. CDR3 sequence reads: CASGGGTGEYGYTF. As DNA, the CDR3 is TGTGCCAGCGGTGGGGGGACAGGAGAGTATGGCTACACCTTC.

V gene TRBV4-1 combines with J gene TRBJ1-3; D unresolved. This CDR3 contains 15 residues. In germline, CDR1 is MGHRA, CDR2 YSYEKL. V lost 4 bases and J 0 bases, leaving 10 bases between the germline ends. The CDR3 DNA reads TGCGCCAGCAGCCTCCAGATGAGCTCTGGAAACACCATATATTTT. It yields the protein CASSLQMSSGNTIYF.

This clonotype was seen ten or more times. The J gene is TRBJ1-1, the V gene TRBV18, with no clear D. Trimming left V 3 bases short and J 3 bases short, with 8 bases between. The CDR3 runs to 13 residues. CDR1 and CDR2 from the germline V gene are KGHSH and LQKENI. The CDR3 protein is CASSPNRDTEAFF. The CDR3, as DNA: TGTGCCAGCTCACCGAATAGGGACACTGAAGCTTTCTTT.

The rearrangement joins TRBV5-1 to TRBJ2-3, with unresolved D. The CDR3 has 14 residues. V lost 5 bases to trimming and J lost 3 bases, with 13 bases between them. Germline CDR1 reads SGHRS; CDR2 reads YFSETQ. CDR3 in DNA: TGCGCCAGCAGTAAGGCAATTAGGACAGATACGCAGTATTTT. Protein: CASSKAIRTDTQYF.

This clonotype appeared many times. V is TRBV20-1 and J is TRBJ2-7, with 8 bases matching TRBD2. Germline trimming cut 2 bases from V and 6 bases from J; bases unmatched to any gene: 12. The CDR3 contains 15 residues. Germline V gives CDR1 DFQATT, CDR2 SNEGSKA (reference sequence). The CDR3, as DNA: TGCAGTGCTAGATCCAAGGGACTAGTTGGCGGCGAGCAGTACTTC. This encodes CSARSKGLVGGEQYF.

At least ten counts were recorded for this clonotype. The V and J genes are TRBV10-3 and TRBJ1-2, with a possible D match to TRBD1 (5 bases). The CDR3 spans 14 residues. V was cut by 0 bases and J by 3 bases, with 8 bases left in between. Germline V gene data show CDR1 as ENHRY and CDR2 as SYGVKD. CDR3: CAISESGGDYGYTF. The DNA of the CDR3 is TGTGCCATCAGTGAGTCCGGGGGTGACTATGGCTACACCTTC.

This clonotype was seen a few times. The J gene is TRBJ1-2, the V gene TRBV7-8; 9 positions agree with TRBD1. CDR1 is SGHVS, CDR2 FQNEAQ, per germline. The CDR3 has 15 amino acids. The J segment lost 4 bases and the V segment lost 5 bases, leaving 8 bases of the junction unmatched. The CDR3 loop is CASSPTGTGFYGYTF. The CDR3 DNA is TGTGCCAGCAGCCCAACCGGGACAGGGTTCTATGGCTACACCTTC.

This clonotype has ten or more counts. The genes are TRBV6-2 or TRBV6-3 and TRBJ1-2, with TRBD1 identical over 9 bases. The CDR3 loop spans 15 amino acids. The ends lost 0 bases at V and 6 bases at J; junction bases unmatched: 5. Germline CDR1 and CDR2: MNHEY and SVGEGT. CDR3 bases: TGTGCCAGCAGTTACTCCGGGGGACAGGGTGATGGCTACACCTTC. As protein: CASSYSGGQGDGYTF.

This clonotype was counted ten times or more. It may be a read error: a sequence one base away is much more abundant. The V gene is TRBV12-3 or TRBV12-4, the J gene TRBJ1-1; TRBD1 agrees at 9 bases. The CDR3 loop spans 17 amino acids. In DNA form, the CDR3 reads TGTGCCAGCAGGAGGTCCACAGGGGGCTTGAGGAACACTGAAGCTTCCTTT. Translation gives CASRRSTGGLRNTEASF.

This clonotype showed up many times. The chain recombines TRBV4-1 with TRBJ1-2; 8 bases are a match to TRBD1. This CDR3 is 16 amino acids long. Looked up from germline, CDR1 is MGHRA and CDR2 is YSYEKL. The V and J ends lost 1 base and 2 bases, in that order; junction bases with no gene match: 6. CDR3 residues: CASSQGWTGPNYGYTF. In DNA form, the CDR3 reads TGCGCCAGCAGCCAAGGGTGGACAGGGCCCAACTATGGCTACACCTTC.

The V call is TRBV18, the J call TRBJ2-1; 8 positions agree with TRBD2. Trimming took 5 bases from V and 4 from J; bases not matched to a gene: 13. The length of the CDR3 is 17 residues. CDR1 and CDR2 (germline): KGHSH, LQKENI. The CDR3 DNA sequence: TGTGCCAGCTCAGAAATCGCCTCTGCGGGAGGATACAATGAGCAGTTCTTC. Its translation is CASSEIASAGGYNEQFF. The whole variable domain, remainder taken from reference TRBV18 and TRBJ2-1, is NAGVMQNPRHLVRRRGQEARLRCSPMKGHSHVYWYRQLPEEGLKFMVYLQKENIIDESGMPKERFSAEFPKEGPSILRIQQVVRGDSAAYFCASSEIASAGGYNEQFFGPGTRLTVL.

Ten or more counts support this clonotype. For the CDR3, the DNA is TGTGCCAGCAGCATCATGCCGTTTGAAAAACTGTTTTTT. Its protein product is CASSIMPFEKLFF. The genes are TRBV7-2 and TRBJ1-4; D gene unclear. Germline V gene lookup returns CDR1 SGHTA and CDR2 FQGNSA. V lost 5 bases and J 7 bases, leaving 11 bases between the germline ends. The CDR3 length is 13 residues.